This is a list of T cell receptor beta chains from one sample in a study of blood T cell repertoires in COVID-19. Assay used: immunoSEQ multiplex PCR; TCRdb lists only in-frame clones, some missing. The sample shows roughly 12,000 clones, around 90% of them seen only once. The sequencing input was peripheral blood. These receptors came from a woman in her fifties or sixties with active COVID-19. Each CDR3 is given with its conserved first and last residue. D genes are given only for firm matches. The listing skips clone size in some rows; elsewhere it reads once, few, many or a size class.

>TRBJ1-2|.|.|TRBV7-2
CASSSGAGGGSRGYTF
TGTGCCAGCAGCTCGGGCGCCGGGGGAGGTTCTCGTGGCTACACCTTC
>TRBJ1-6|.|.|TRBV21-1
CASSKRQGRSPLHF
TGTGCCAGCAGCAAAAGACAGGGGCGTTCACCCCTCCACTTT
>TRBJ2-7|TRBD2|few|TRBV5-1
CASGLAGDQPYEQYF
TGCGCCAGCGGCTTAGCGGGAGATCAACCCTACGAGCAGTACTTC
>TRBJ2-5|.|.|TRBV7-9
CASSPTPLPRGETQYF
TGTGCCAGCAGCCCCACCCCCCTCCCTAGGGGAGAGACCCAGTACTTC
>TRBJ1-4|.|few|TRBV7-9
CASSLGSQIYNEKLFF
TGTGCCAGCAGCTTAGGATCCCAGATATATAATGAAAAACTGTTTTTT
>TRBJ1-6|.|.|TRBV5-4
CASSLGSAAGVANSPLHF
TGTGCCAGCAGCTTGGGCTCGGCGGCAGGGGTGGCTAATTCACCCCTCCACTTT
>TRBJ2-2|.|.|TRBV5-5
CASSLAANTGELFF
TGTGCCAGCAGCTTGGCGGCGAACACCGGGGAGCTGTTTTTT
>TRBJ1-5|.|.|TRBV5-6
CASSYLGQPQHF
TGTGCCAGCAGCTACCTAGGTCAGCCCCAGCATTTT
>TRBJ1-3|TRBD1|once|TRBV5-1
CASSIGDRDFSGNTIYF
TGCGCCAGCAGCATCGGGGACAGGGACTTCTCTGGAAACACCATATATTTT
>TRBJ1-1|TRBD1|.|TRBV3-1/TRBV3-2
CASSQSVGTGEAFF
TGTGCCAGCAGCCAGTCGGTTGGGACAGGGGAAGCTTTCTTT
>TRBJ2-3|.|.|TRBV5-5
CASRAEGTTQLSTDTQYF
TGTGCCAGCAGGGCCGAGGGTACGACCCAACTCTCCACAGATACGCAGTATTTT
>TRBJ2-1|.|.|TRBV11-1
CASSLGGQSYNEQFF
TGTGCCAGCAGCTTAGGGGGCCAATCCTACAATGAGCAGTTCTTC
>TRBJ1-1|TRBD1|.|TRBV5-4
CASSLRDRGHTEAFF
TGTGCCAGCAGCTTGAGGGACAGGGGTCACACTGAAGCTTTCTTT
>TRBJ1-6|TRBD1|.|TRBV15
CATSREGTGGYNSPLHF
TGTGCCACCAGCAGAGAGGGGACAGGGGGATATAATTCACCCCTCCACTTT
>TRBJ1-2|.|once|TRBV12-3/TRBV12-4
CASSLQNYGYTF
TGTGCCAGCAGTTTACAAAACTATGGCTACACCTTC
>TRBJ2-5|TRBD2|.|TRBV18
CASSPPASGGYNQYF
TGTGCCAGCTCACCACCGGCTAGCGGGGGATATAACCAGTACTTC
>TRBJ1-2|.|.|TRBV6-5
CASSAQTVGYTF
TGTGCCAGCAGCGCTCAGACAGTCGGCTACACCTTC
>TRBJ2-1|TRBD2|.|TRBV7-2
CASSFVAGGEDEQFF
TGTGCCAGCAGCTTTGTGGCGGGAGGGGAGGATGAGCAGTTCTTC
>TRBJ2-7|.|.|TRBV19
CASRAGGGVYEQYF
TGTGCCAGTAGGGCGGGTGGAGGCGTCTACGAGCAGTACTTC
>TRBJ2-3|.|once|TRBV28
CASSLGTFTDTQYF
TGTGCCAGCAGTTTAGGTACATTCACAGATACGCAGTATTTT
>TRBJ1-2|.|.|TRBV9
CASSAQGTGYGYTF
TGTGCCAGCAGCGCACAGGGTACCGGATATGGCTACACCTTC
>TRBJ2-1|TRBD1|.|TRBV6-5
CASTATTGSYNEQFF
TGTGCCAGCACCGCCACGACAGGGTCCTACAATGAGCAGTTCTTC
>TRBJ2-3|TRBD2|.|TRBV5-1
CASSSGTADGTDTQYF
TGCGCCAGCAGCAGCGGGACCGCGGACGGCACAGATACGCAGTATTTT
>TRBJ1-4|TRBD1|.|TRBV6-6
CASRTQGAGEKLFF
TGTGCCAGCAGGACACAGGGGGCAGGCGAAAAACTGTTTTTT
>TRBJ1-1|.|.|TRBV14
CASSQPAWQSAREAFF
TGTGCCAGCAGCCAACCCGCCTGGCAGAGCGCACGAGAAGCTTTCTTT
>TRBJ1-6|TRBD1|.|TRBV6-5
CAIENRGNSPLHF
TGTGCCATCGAAAACAGGGGTAATTCACCCCTCCACTTT
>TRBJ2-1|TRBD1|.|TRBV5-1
CASSRDRVIGQFF
TGCGCCAGCAGCCGGGACAGGGTTATCGGGCAGTTCTTC
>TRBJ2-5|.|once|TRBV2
CASTIGGETQYF
TGTGCCAGCACTATTGGGGGGGAGACCCAGTACTTC
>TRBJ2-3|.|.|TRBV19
CASSGEVSDTQYF
TGTGCCAGTAGTGGTGAGGTTTCAGATACGCAGTATTTT
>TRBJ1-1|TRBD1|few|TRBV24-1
CATSDLYDRENTEAFF
TGTGCCACCAGTGATCTCTACGACAGGGAGAACACTGAAGCTTTCTTT
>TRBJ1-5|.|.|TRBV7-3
CASSLSGGNQPQHF
TGTGCCAGCAGCTTATCAGGGGGCAATCAGCCCCAGCATTTT
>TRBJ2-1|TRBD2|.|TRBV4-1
CASSRGLAGGPNEQFF
TGCGCCAGCAGTCGAGGACTAGCGGGGGGGCCGAATGAGCAGTTCTTC
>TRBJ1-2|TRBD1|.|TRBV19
CASTLRAGGYDGYTF
TGTGCCAGTACTCTGAGGGCAGGGGGCTATGATGGCTACACCTTC
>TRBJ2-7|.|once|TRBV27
CASSLSIKGPHYEQYF
TGTGCCAGCAGTTTATCGATAAAGGGGCCTCACTACGAGCAGTACTTC
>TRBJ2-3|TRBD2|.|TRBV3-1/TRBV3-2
CASSHASGATDTQYF
TGTGCCAGCAGCCATGCTAGCGGGGCTACAGATACGCAGTATTTT
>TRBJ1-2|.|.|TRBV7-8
CASSPGSIYGYTF
TGTGCCAGCAGCCCAGGGTCTATCTATGGCTACACCTTC
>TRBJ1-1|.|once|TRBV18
CASSPGGWAGTEAFF
TGTGCCAGCTCACCAGGAGGTTGGGCGGGCACTGAAGCTTTCTTT
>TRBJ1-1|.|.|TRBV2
CASSARPGTPKIQAFF
TGTGCCAGCAGTGCCCGACCAGGGACACCTAAAATCCAAGCTTTCTTT